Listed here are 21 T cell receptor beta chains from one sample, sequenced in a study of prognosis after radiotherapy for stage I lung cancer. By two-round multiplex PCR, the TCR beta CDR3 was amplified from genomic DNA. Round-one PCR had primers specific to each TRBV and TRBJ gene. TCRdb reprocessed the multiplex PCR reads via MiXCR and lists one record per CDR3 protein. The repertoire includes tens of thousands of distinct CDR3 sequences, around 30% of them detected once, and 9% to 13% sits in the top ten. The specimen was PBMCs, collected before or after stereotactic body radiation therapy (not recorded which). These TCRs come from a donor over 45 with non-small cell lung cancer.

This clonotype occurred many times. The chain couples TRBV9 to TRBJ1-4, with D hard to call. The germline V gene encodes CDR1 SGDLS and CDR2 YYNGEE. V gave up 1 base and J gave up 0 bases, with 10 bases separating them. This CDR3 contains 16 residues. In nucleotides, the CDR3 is TGTGCCAGCAGCGTACGTTGGGGAACAACTAATGAAAAACTGTTTTTT. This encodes CASSVRWGTTNEKLFF.

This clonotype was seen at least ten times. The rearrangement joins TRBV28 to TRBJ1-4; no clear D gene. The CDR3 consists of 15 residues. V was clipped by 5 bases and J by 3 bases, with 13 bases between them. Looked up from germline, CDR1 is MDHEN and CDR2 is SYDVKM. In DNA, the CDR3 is TGTGCCAGCAGTACACCCGGTGTATCTAATGAAAAACTGTTTTTT. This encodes CASSTPGVSNEKLFF.

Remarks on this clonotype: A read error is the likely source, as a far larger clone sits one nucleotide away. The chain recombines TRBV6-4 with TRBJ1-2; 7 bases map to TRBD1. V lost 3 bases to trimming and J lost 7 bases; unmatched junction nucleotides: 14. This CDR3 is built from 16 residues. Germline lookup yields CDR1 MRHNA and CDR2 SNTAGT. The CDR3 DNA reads TGTGCCAGCAGTGAAGTAGGCGATGGACAGGCCAGTGGCTACACCTTC. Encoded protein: CASSEVGDGQASGYTF.

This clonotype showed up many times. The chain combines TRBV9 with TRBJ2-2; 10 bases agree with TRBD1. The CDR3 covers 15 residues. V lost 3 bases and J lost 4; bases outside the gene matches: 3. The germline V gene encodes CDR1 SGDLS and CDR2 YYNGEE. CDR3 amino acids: CASSAGQGFTGELFF. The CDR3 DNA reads TGTGCCAGCAGCGCGGGACAGGGGTTCACCGGGGAGCTGTTTTTT.

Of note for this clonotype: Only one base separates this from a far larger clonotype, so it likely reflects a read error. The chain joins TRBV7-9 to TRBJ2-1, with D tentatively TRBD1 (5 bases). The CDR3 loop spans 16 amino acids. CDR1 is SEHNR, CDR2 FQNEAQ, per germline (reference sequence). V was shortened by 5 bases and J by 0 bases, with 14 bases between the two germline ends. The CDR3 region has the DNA TGTGCCAGCAGCCAACAGGCGTGGAGCTCCTACAATGAGCAGTTCTTC. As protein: CASSQQAWSSYNEQFF.

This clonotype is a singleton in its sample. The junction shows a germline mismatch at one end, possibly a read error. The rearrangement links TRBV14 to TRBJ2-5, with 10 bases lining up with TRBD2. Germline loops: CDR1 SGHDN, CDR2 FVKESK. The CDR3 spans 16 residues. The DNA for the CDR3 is TGTTCCAGCAGCCAACTCTCAGCGGGGGGGTCGGTGACCCAGTACTTC. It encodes CSSSQLSAGGSVTQYF.

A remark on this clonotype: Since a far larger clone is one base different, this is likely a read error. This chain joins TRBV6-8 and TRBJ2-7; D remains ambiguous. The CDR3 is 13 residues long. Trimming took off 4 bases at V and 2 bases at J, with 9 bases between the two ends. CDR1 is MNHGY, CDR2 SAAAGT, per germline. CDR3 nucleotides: TGTGCCAGCAGTTTGTCCTTCGCCTACGAGCAGTACTTC. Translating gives CASSLSFAYEQYF.

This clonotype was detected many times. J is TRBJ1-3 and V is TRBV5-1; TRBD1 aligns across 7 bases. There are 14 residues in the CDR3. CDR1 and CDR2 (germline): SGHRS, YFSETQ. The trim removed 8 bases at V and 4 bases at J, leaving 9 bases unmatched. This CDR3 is CASKTGPEGNTIYF. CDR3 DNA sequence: TGCGCCAGTAAGACAGGGCCGGAGGGAAACACCATATATTTT. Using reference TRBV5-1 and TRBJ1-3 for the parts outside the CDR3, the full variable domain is KAGVTQTPRYLIKTRGQQVTLSCSPISGHRSVSWYQQTPGQGLQFLFEYFSETQRNKGNFPGRFSGRQFSNSRSEMNVSTLELGDSALYLCASKTGPEGNTIYFGEGSWLTVV.

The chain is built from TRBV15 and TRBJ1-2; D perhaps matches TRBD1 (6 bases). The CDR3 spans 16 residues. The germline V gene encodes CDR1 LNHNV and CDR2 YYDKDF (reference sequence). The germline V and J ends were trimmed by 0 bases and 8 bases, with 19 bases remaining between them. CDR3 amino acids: CATSRDLQGWSVGYTF. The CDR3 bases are TGTGCCACCAGCAGAGACCTACAGGGATGGTCGGTCGGCTACACCTTC. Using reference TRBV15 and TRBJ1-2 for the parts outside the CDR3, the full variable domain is DAMVIQNPRYQVTQFGKPVTLSCSQTLNHNVMYWYQQKSSQAPKLLFHYYDKDFNNEADTPDNFQSRRPNTSFCFLDIRSPGLGDTAMYLCATSRDLQGWSVGYTFGSGTRLTVV.

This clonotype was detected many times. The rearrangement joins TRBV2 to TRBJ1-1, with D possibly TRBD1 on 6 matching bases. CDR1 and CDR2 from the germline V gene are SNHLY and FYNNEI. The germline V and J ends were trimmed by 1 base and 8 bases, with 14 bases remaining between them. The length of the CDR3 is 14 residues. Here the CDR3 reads CASSEGTVSAEAFF. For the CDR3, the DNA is TGTGCCAGCAGTGAAGGGACAGTGAGTGCGGAAGCTTTCTTT. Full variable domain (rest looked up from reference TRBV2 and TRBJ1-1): EPEVTQTPSHQVTQMGQEVILRCVPISNHLYFYWYRQILGQKVEFLVSFYNNEISEKSEIFDDQFSVERPDGSNFTLKIRSTKLEDSAMYFCASSEGTVSAEAFFGQGTRLTVV.

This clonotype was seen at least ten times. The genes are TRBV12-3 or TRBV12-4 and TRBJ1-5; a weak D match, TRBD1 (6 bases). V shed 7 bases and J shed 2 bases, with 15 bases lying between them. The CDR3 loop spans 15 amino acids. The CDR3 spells CASKWGRMGNQPQHF. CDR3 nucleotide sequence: TGTGCCAGCAAATGGGGGCGAATGGGCAATCAGCCCCAGCATTTT.

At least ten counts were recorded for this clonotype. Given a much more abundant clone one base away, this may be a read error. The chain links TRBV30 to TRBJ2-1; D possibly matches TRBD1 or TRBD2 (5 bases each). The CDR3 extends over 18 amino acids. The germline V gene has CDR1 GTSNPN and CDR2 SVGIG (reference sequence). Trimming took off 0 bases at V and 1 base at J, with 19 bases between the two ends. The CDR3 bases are TGTGCCTGGAGTGTATTCGGGGCTTTAGTTGGGTCCTACAATGAGCAGTTCTTC. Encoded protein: CAWSVFGALVGSYNEQFF.

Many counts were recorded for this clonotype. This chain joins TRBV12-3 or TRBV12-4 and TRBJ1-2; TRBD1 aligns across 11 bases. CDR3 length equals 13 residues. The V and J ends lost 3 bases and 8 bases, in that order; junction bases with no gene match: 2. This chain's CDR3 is CASSFGTGGGYTF. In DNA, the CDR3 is TGTGCCAGCAGTTTCGGGACAGGGGGGGGCTACACCTTC.

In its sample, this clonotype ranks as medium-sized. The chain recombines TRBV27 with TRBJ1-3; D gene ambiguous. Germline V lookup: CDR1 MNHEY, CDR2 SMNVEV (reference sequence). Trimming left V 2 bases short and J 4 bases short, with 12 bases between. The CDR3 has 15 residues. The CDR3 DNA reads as TGTGCCAGCAGTTTAGGGATAGGGCCGGGAAACACCATATATTTT. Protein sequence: CASSLGIGPGNTIYF.

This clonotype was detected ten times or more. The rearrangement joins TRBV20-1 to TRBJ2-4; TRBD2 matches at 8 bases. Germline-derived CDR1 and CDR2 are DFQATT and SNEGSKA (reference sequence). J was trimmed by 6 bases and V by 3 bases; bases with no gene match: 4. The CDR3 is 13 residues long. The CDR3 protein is CSARILAGNIQYF. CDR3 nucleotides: TGCAGTGCTAGGATCCTAGCGGGAAACATTCAGTACTTC.

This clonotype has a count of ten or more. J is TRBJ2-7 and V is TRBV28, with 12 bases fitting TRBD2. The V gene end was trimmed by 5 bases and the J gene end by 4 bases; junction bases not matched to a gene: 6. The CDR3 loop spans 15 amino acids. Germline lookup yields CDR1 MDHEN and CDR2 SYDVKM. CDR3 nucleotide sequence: TGTGCCAGCAGTGAGCCTAGCGGGAGGGGGTACGAGCAGTACTTC. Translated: CASSEPSGRGYEQYF.

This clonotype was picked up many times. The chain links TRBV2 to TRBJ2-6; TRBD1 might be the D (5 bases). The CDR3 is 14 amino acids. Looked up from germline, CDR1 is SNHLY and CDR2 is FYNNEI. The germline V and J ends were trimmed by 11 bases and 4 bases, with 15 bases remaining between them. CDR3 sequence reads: CAGSRAQGANVLTF. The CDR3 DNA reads TGTGCCGGTTCCAGGGCACAGGGGGCCAACGTCCTGACTTTC.

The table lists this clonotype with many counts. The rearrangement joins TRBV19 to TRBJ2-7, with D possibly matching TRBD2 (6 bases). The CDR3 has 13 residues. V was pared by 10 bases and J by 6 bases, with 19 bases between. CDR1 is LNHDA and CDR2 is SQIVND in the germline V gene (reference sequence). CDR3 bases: TGTGCCACCGGCGGGATCCTCCTTATCGAGCAGTACTTC. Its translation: CATGGILLIEQYF.

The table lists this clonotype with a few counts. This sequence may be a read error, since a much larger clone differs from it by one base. The CDR3 reads CASSLRGGEKPFF. The CDR3 DNA follows: TGTGCCAGCAGCCTCCGAGGCGGTGAAAAACCGTTTTTT. The gene calls are TRBV6-1 and TRBJ1-4; D is undetermined. Germline CDR1 reads MNHNS; CDR2 reads SASEGT. The CDR3 totals 13 residues.

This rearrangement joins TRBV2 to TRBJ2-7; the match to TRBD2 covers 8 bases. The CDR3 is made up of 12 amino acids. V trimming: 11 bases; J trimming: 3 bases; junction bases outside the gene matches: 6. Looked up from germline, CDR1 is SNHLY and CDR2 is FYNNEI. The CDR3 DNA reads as TGTGCCGGAGCGGGAGAGCTCTACGAGCAGTACTTC. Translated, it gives CAGAGELYEQYF.

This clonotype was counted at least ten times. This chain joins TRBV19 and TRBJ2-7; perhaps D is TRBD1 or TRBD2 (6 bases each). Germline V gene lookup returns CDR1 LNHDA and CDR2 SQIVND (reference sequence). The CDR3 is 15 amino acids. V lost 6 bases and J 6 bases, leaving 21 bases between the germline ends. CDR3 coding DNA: TGTGCCAGTAGCCCACCAGGGGACTTGGGATCCGAGCAGTACTTC. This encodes CASSPPGDLGSEQYF.